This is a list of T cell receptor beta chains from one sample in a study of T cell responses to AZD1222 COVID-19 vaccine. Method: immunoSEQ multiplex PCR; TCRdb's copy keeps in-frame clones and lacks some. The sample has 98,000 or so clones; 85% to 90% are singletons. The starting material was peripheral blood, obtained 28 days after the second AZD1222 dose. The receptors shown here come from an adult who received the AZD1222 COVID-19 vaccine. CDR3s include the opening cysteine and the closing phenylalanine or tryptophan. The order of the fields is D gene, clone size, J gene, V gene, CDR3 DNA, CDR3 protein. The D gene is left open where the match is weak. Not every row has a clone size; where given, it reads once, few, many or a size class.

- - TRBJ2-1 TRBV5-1 TGCGCCAGCAGCTTACCTATGGGGGGCCGTCCCGGCAATGAGCAGTTCTTC CASSLPMGGRPGNEQFF
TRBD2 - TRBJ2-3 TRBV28 TGTGCCAGCAGGCCTCCGACTAGCCGCGATACGCAGTATTTT CASRPPTSRDTQYF
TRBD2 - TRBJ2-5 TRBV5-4 TGTGCCAGCAGCTCTGAGACTAGCCGGGCGGAGACCCAGTACTTC CASSSETSRAETQYF
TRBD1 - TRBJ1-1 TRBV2 TGTGCCAGCAGCCCACAGGGGGTTGGCACTGAAGCTTTCTTT CASSPQGVGTEAFF
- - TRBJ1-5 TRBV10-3 TGTGCCATCAGTGATAGGGGGAATCAGCCCCAGCATTTT CAISDRGNQPQHF
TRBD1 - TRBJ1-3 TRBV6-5 TGTGCCAGTTTGCGACAGGGCTCTGGAAACACCATATATTTT CASLRQGSGNTIYF
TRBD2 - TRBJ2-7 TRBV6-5 TGTGCCAGCGGACTAGCGTCCCCCTACGAGCAGTACTTC CASGLASPYEQYF
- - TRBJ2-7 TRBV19 TGTGCCAGTAGTATACCCCTGGGCGAGCAGTACTTC CASSIPLGEQYF
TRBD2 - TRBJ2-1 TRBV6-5 TGTGCCAGCAGTTACAAAGGGACTAGCTCCTACAATGAGCAGTTCTTC CASSYKGTSSYNEQFF
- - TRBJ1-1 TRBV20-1 TGCAGTGCTGGACATGGGTACGGAGCTTTCTTT CSAGHGYGAFF
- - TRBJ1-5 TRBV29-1 TGCAGCGTCTCGACAGGCATTTCGAGCAATCAGCCCCAGCATTTT CSVSTGISSNQPQHF
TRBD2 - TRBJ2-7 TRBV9 TGTGCCAGCAGCTCGGGACTAGCGGATATAAGCTACGAGCAGTACTTC CASSSGLADISYEQYF
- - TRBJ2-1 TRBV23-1 TGCGCCAGCAGTCATCCCTACACGTCGTGGATCTACAATGAGCAGTTCTTC CASSHPYTSWIYNEQFF
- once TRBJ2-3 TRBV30 TGTGCCTACCGACGGGAAAGTACAGATACGCAGTATTTT CAYRRESTDTQYF
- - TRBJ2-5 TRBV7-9 TGTGCCAGCAGCCTGCGGGGACAGATCCAAGAGACCCAGTACTTC CASSLRGQIQETQYF
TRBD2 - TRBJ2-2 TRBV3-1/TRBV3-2 TGTGCCAGCAGCCATCCCGGACTAGCGGGAGGATCGAACACCGGGGAGCTGTTTTTT CASSHPGLAGGSNTGELFF
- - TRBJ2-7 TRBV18 TGTGCCAGCTCACCGGGGCAGGGAAAAGGCGAGCAGTACTTC CASSPGQGKGEQYF
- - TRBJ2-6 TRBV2 TGTGCCAGCCCTCGTTGGGGGGACTCTGGGGCCAACGTCCTGACTTTC CASPRWGDSGANVLTF
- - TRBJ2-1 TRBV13 TGTGCCAGCAGCTCCTCCGGGACTCTACAGTCTGAGCAGTTCTTC CASSSSGTLQSEQFF
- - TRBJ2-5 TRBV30 TGTGCCTGGAGTGGGATACCCCAAGAGACCCAGTACTTC CAWSGIPQETQYF
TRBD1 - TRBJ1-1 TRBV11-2 TGTGCCAGCAGCTTATCCTGGACAGGGGGCACTGAAGCTTTCTTT CASSLSWTGGTEAFF
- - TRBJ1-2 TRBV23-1 TGCGCCAGCAGCTACCACGGGGCCTTTAACTATGGCTACACCTTC CASSYHGAFNYGYTF
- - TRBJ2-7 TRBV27 TGTGCCAGCAGTTTAGAAAGGAACTTCTACGAGCAGTACTTC CASSLERNFYEQYF
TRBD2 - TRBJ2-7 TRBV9 TGTGCCAGCAGCGTAGGGGCGGGGGTCGGGTTAGGCGAGCAGTACTTC CASSVGAGVGLGEQYF
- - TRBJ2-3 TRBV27 TGTGCCAGCAGTTTATCACAGGGAGATACGCAGTATTTT CASSLSQGDTQYF
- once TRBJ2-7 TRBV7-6 TGTGCCAGCAGCTCTAAAGGGTCGGGGGTAGGCGAGCAGTACTTC CASSSKGSGVGEQYF
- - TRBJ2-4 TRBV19 TGTGCCAGTAGTTCCCCGACACGGGGCATTCAGTACTTC CASSSPTRGIQYF
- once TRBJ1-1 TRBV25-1 TGTGCCAGCAGTGAAGTAGGCAGCCTGAACACTGAAGCTTTCTTT CASSEVGSLNTEAFF
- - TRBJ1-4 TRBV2 TGTGCCAGCAGTGTGGGGCGGGGCGATGAAAAACTGTTTTTT CASSVGRGDEKLFF
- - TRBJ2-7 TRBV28 TGTGCCAGCAGGTTGCAGACCTACGAGCAGTACTTC CASRLQTYEQYF
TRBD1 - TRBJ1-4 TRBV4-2 TGTGCCAGCAGCTCGCGGACAGGGGGCGTTGAAAAACTGTTTTTT CASSSRTGGVEKLFF
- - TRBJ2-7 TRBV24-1 TGTGCCACCAGTGATTCCGTTCGGGACGAGCAGTACTTC CATSDSVRDEQYF
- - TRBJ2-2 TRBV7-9 TGTGCCAGCAGCTTAAGCGAGATAAAAACCGGGGAGCTGTTTTTT CASSLSEIKTGELFF
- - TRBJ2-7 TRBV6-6 TGTGCCAGCAGCCCATTCGGCCGGGGATACGAGCAGTACTTC CASSPFGRGYEQYF
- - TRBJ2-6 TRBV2 TGTGCCAGCAGCGATCCCGGGACTTACGGGGCCAACGTCCTGACTTTC CASSDPGTYGANVLTF
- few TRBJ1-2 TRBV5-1 TGCGCCAGCAGCTTGGGAGGGGACAACAACTATGGCTACACCTTC CASSLGGDNNYGYTF
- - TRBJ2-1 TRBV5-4 TGTGCCAGCAGCTTGGATGACAATGAGCAGTTCTTC CASSLDDNEQFF
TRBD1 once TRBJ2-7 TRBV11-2 TGTGCCAGCAGCTCAACGGGACAGAGCTACGAGCAGTACTTC CASSSTGQSYEQYF
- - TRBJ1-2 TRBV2 TGTGCCAGCAAGGACGATACTAACTATGGCTACACCTTC CASKDDTNYGYTF
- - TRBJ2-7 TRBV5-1 TGCGCCAGCAGCTTGTGGAGACGGGACCGACCCCGCGAGCAGTACTTC CASSLWRRDRPREQYF
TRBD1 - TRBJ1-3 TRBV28 TGTGCCAGCAGTTTATATCAGGGGGCTGGAAACACCATATATTTT CASSLYQGAGNTIYF
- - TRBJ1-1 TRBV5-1 TGCGCCAGCAGCTTGGCGGGAACGGCTGAAGCTTTCTTT CASSLAGTAEAFF
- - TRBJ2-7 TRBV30 TGTGCCTGGAGTCACCGGGGCTTGAACCCCAACGAGCAGTACTTC CAWSHRGLNPNEQYF
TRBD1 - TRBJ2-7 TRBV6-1 TGTGCCAGCAGTGAAGTGGCAGGGGGCTACGAGCAGTACTTC CASSEVAGGYEQYF
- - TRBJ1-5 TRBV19 TGTGCCAGTAGTACACAGAGGAATAGCAATCAGCCCCAGCATTTT CASSTQRNSNQPQHF
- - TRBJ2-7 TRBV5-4 TGTGCCAGCAGCTCACCAGGCCGGGGACACCCGTACGAGCAGTACTTC CASSSPGRGHPYEQYF
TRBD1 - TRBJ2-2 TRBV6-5 TGTGCCAGCAGTTCTCGGACAGGGGGGACCGGGGAGCTGTTTTTT CASSSRTGGTGELFF
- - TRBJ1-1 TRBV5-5 TGTGCCAGCAGCTTGATGCAGGGGGAAGCTTTCTTT CASSLMQGEAFF
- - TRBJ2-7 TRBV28 TGTGCCAGCAGTTTATATTATTACGAGCAGTACTTC CASSLYYYEQYF
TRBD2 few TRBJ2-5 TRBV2 TGTGCCAGCAGACCCTGGGGGGGGGAGACCCAGTACTTC CASRPWGGETQYF
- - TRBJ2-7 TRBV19 TGTGCCAGTAAGGCCGGGGGCAATTACTACGAGCAGTACTTC CASKAGGNYYEQYF
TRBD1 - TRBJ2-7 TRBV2 TGTGCCAGCAAAGGACAGGGGAGACACGAGCAGTACTTC CASKGQGRHEQYF